These T cell receptor beta chains were read from a single sample in a study of blood T cell repertoires in COVID-19. Assay: immunoSEQ multiplex PCR; the TCRdb copy retains only in-frame clones and omits some. Among tens of thousands of clones listed, 90% were seen once. Source material: peripheral blood. The receptors originated from a man between 60 and 75 years old with active or convalescent COVID-19. Each CDR3 is given with its conserved first and last residue. D genes are given only for firm matches. Size is omitted from some rows. Given values are once, few, many or a class for expanded clones.

V gene	D gene	clone size	J gene	CDR3 protein	CDR3 DNA
TRBV5-1	TRBD1	-	TRBJ2-3	CASRPGQGTDTQYF	TGCGCCAGCAGACCGGGACAGGGCACAGATACGCAGTATTTT
TRBV9	TRBD1	medium-sized	TRBJ1-3	CASSVGQGAGGNTIYF	TGTGCCAGCAGCGTTGGACAGGGGGCCGGTGGAAACACCATATATTTT
TRBV5-1	TRBD2	-	TRBJ2-3	CASSGLAGGLTDTQYF	TGCGCCAGCAGCGGCCTAGCGGGAGGACTCACAGATACGCAGTATTTT
TRBV5-6	TRBD1	-	TRBJ2-7	CASSFLDRVLSYEQYF	TGTGCCAGCAGCTTTCTGGACAGGGTTTTATCCTACGAGCAGTACTTC
TRBV3-1/TRBV3-2	-	-	TRBJ2-1	CASSQGRSSYNEQFF	TGTGCCAGCAGCCAAGGGAGGAGCTCCTACAATGAGCAGTTCTTC
TRBV19	TRBD2	-	TRBJ2-2	CASSIGLAGGSGAGELFF	TGTGCCAGTAGTATAGGACTAGCGGGAGGGTCGGGCGCCGGGGAGCTGTTTTTT
TRBV14	TRBD2	-	TRBJ2-1	CASSQPSRLAGVKVYNEQFF	TGTGCCAGCAGCCAGCCATCCCGACTAGCGGGAGTTAAAGTCTACAATGAGCAGTTCTTC
TRBV30	TRBD2	-	TRBJ2-5	CAWTRGRGMETQYF	TGTGCCTGGACCCGCGGGAGAGGGATGGAGACCCAGTACTTC
TRBV11-1	TRBD1	-	TRBJ2-7	CASSSSGQGREQYF	TGTGCCAGCAGCTCCAGTGGACAGGGTCGCGAGCAGTACTTC
TRBV28	TRBD2	once	TRBJ2-1	CASSRFGPRGRAIKNEQFF	TGTGCCAGCAGTAGGTTCGGCCCCCGCGGGAGGGCCATTAAAAATGAGCAGTTCTTC
TRBV24-1	-	-	TRBJ2-5	CATSAPSAGGETQYF	TGTGCCACCAGTGCCCCGTCGGCAGGAGGAGAGACCCAGTACTTC
TRBV30	-	-	TRBJ1-3	CAWDPVRGDTIYF	TGTGCCTGGGATCCGGTTCGGGGGGACACCATATATTTT
TRBV18	-	-	TRBJ2-5	CASSPPSRGETQYF	TGTGCCAGCTCACCACCCTCTCGGGGGGAGACCCAGTACTTC
TRBV19	TRBD1	-	TRBJ1-5	CASTQDREPYSNQPQHF	TGTGCCAGTACCCAAGACAGGGAACCTTATAGCAATCAGCCCCAGCATTTT
TRBV21-1	-	-	TRBJ2-1	CASSKRRVEGYNEQFF	TGTGCCAGCAGCAAAAGGCGGGTCGAGGGCTACAATGAGCAGTTCTTC
TRBV12-2	-	-	TRBJ1-1	CASRFNPGSTKAFF	TGTGCAAGTCGCTTTAACCCGGGGTCCACTAAAGCTTTCTTT
TRBV7-2	-	-	TRBJ1-4	CASSLWGLKDEKLFF	TGTGCCAGCAGCTTGTGGGGGCTGAAGGATGAAAAACTGTTTTTT
TRBV5-8	TRBD2	-	TRBJ2-4	CASSLGLAGGAAKNIQYF	TGTGCCAGCAGCTTAGGACTAGCGGGAGGCGCTGCCAAAAACATTCAGTACTTC
TRBV20-1	-	-	TRBJ1-2	CSASPRGGYTF	TGCAGTGCTAGTCCTCGGGGGGGCTACACCTTC
TRBV11-2	TRBD2	-	TRBJ2-7	CASSAWGGIAYEQYF	TGTGCCAGCAGCGCGTGGGGGGGGATAGCCTACGAGCAGTACTTC